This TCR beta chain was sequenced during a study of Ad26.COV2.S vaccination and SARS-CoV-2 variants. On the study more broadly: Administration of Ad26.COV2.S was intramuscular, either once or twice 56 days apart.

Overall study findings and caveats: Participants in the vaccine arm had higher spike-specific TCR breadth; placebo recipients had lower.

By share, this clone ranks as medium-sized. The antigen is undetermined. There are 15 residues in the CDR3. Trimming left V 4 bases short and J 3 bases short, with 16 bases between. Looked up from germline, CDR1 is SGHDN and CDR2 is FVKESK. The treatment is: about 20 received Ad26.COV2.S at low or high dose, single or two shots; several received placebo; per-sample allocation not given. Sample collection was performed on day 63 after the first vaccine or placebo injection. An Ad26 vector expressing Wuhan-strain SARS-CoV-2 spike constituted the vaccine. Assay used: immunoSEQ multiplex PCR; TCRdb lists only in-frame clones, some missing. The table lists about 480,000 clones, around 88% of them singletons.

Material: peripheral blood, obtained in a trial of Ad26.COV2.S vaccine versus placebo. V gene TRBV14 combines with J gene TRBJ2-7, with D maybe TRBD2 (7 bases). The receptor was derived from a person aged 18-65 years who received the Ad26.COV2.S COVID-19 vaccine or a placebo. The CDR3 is CASSLARGAGYEQYF. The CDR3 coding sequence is TGTGCCAGCAGCCTGGCTCGGGGGGCAGGCTACGAGCAGTACTTC. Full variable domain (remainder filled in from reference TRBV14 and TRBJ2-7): EAGVTQFPSHSVIEKGQTVTLRCDPISGHDNLYWYRRVMGKEIKFLLHFVKESKQDESGMPNNRFLAERTGGTYSTLKVQPAELEDSGVYFCASSLARGAGYEQYFGPGTRLTVT.